This entry lists 12 T cell receptor beta chains sequenced from one sample in a study of cytomegalovirus exposure and HLA in healthy donors (dated 2017 in TCRdb). Library preparation was by the immunoSEQ multiplex PCR assay. A mixture of 60 forward primers for TCR Vbeta segments and 13 reverse primers for TCR Jbeta segments was used in the multiplex PCR. The table was pulled from immuneACCESS by TCRdb, which kept in-frame rearrangements only. Such tables lose some clones; where checked, under half of the loss comes from unresolved V genes, and the rest has no known cause. Across this sample there are 200,000 or so clones, with 75% to 90% seen only once. Of the sample, 6% to 8% falls within the top ten clones. The specimen was PBMCs. These receptors came from a woman in her forties or fifties in good health and CMV-seropositive.

This clone was observed a handful of times. This chain joins TRBV2 and TRBJ2-3; 10 bases fit TRBD2. The length of the CDR3 is 16 residues. The germline V gene encodes CDR1 SNHLY and CDR2 FYNNEI. V shed 6 bases, J shed 0 bases, and the junction held 6 bases outside the gene matches. The CDR3 here is CASRTSGRGSTDTQYF. For the CDR3, the DNA is TGTGCCAGCAGGACTAGCGGGCGAGGGAGCACAGATACGCAGTATTTT.

This chain joins TRBV21-1 and TRBJ1-6; the table names TRBD1, a call not compared with the DNA. TRBV21-1 has pseudogene status. This CDR3 region has 15 residues. The CDR3 loop is CASNRQGSYNSPLHF. The CDR3, as DNA: TGTGCCAGCAACAGACAGGGGTCCTATAATTCACCCCTCCACTTT.

The chain joins TRBV5-6 to TRBJ2-3; no clear D gene. Looked up from germline, CDR1 is SGHDT and CDR2 is YYEEEE. V lost 4 bases to trimming and J lost 0 bases, with 12 bases between them. The CDR3 totals 15 residues. The CDR3 reads CASSRGHPSTDTQYF. Written as DNA, the CDR3 is TGTGCCAGCAGCCGTGGGCACCCTAGCACAGATACGCAGTATTTT.

The chain links TRBV29-1 to TRBJ2-5, with TRBD1 matching over 9 bases. Losses at the gene ends were 6 bases for V and 5 bases for J; bases not matched to a gene: 13. This CDR3 has 15 residues. Germline assignment: CDR1 SQVTM and CDR2 ANQGSEA. The CDR3 loop is CSVNPGQGPGETQYF. In nucleotides, the CDR3 is TGCAGCGTAAATCCCGGACAGGGGCCGGGGGAGACCCAGTACTTC.

The rearrangement uses TRBV15 and TRBJ1-2; 7 positions match TRBD1. J was trimmed by 7 bases and V by 0 bases; bases with no gene match: 5. Germline V gene data show CDR1 as LNHNV and CDR2 as YYDKDF (reference sequence). The CDR3 covers 14 residues. In nucleotides, the CDR3 is TGTGCCACCAGCAGAGATGTCGGGGACAGTGGCTACACCTTC. Its translation is CATSRDVGDSGYTF.

In regard to this clone: One end of the junction varies from germline; a read error may be responsible. The chain combines TRBV7-9 with TRBJ1-2; 8 bases agree with TRBD1. This CDR3 comprises 16 residues. Germline CDR1 is SEHNR and CDR2 is FQNEAQ (reference sequence). The CDR3 nucleotides read TGTTCCAGCACCCTTAGCGATACAGGGGGTGGCTATGGCTACACCTTC. It yields the protein CSSTLSDTGGGYGYTF.

This chain links TRBV28 with TRBJ1-4, with a possible D match to TRBD1 (6 bases). The germline V gene has CDR1 MDHEN and CDR2 SYDVKM. Deletions cut 4 bases from V and 4 bases from J, with 19 bases between. The CDR3 runs to 17 residues. CDR3: CASSSPALQGRNEKLFF. CDR3 sequence (DNA): TGTGCCAGCAGTTCCCCGGCTTTACAGGGCCGTAATGAAAAACTGTTTTTT.

The V gene is TRBV28, the J gene TRBJ2-2; D ambiguous. V lost 5 bases and J lost 1, with 5 bases in between. The CDR3 extends over 13 amino acids. Germline V gene lookup returns CDR1 MDHEN and CDR2 SYDVKM. CDR3 DNA: TGTGCCAGCAGTACTCAGAACACCGGGGAGCTGTTTTTT. Protein: CASSTQNTGELFF.

The chain joins TRBV12-5 to TRBJ1-4, with 7 bases matching TRBD1. Per the germline V gene, CDR1 is LGHNT and CDR2 is FRNRAP. This CDR3 is 18 amino acids long. J was trimmed by 0 bases and V by 2 bases; bases with no gene match: 9. The CDR3 DNA reads TGTGCTAGTGGTTTGCAAGACGGGACAGAAGCAACTAATGAAAAACTGTTTTTT. This gives the protein CASGLQDGTEATNEKLFF. Supplemented by reference TRBV12-5 and TRBJ1-4, the full variable domain reads DARVTQTPRHKVTEMGQEVTMRCQPILGHNTVFWYRQTMMQGLELLAYFRNRAPLDDSGMPKDRFSAEMPDATLATLKIQPSEPRDSAVYFCASGLQDGTEATNEKLFFGSGTQLSVL.

Written as DNA, the CDR3 is TGTGCCAGCAGCTTAGCCCTCGGGACTACTTCTCATACGCAGTATTTT. Translating gives CASSLALGTTSHTQYF. This chain joins TRBV7-9 and TRBJ2-3, with TRBD2 identical over 7 bases. Germline assignment: CDR1 SEHNR and CDR2 FQNEAQ (reference sequence). J gave up 7 bases and V 0 bases, and 10 bases lay outside the gene matches. This CDR3 is 16 amino acids long.

This chain joins TRBV2 and TRBJ2-4; the D gene is possibly TRBD2 (6 bases). This CDR3 has 21 amino acids. V was trimmed by 5 bases and J by 2 bases, leaving 31 bases between them. Germline assignment: CDR1 SNHLY and CDR2 FYNNEI. The CDR3 coding sequence is TGTGCCAGCAGTACCTCGGCATTACTCGGGCCTCGAGGCGGGACCAAAAACATTCAGTACTTC. The encoded protein is CASSTSALLGPRGGTKNIQYF.

The V call is TRBV27, the J call TRBJ1-3, with D maybe TRBD1 (6 bases). Looked up from germline, CDR1 is MNHEY and CDR2 is SMNVEV (reference sequence). V was pared by 6 bases and J by 4 bases, with 16 bases between. There are 15 residues in the CDR3. Written as DNA, the CDR3 is TGTGCCAGCAGCCCACTCACAGGGACGGGAAACACCATATATTTT. It translates to CASSPLTGTGNTIYF.